This is a list of T cell receptor beta chains from one sample in a study of T cell responses to AZD1222 COVID-19 vaccine. Clones were read by immunoSEQ multiplex PCR, and TCRdb kept only the in-frame ones, dropping some. The sample lists about 93,000 clones, roughly nine tenths occurring once. This specimen was peripheral blood, taken 28 days after the second AZD1222 dose. The receptors were sampled from an adult who received the AZD1222 COVID-19 vaccine. Both conserved end residues are part of each CDR3. Where a row states a size, it is once, few, many or the class of an expanded clone; other rows omit it.

>TRBJ2-2|-|TRBV7-2
CASSLGLSPGELFF
>TRBJ1-2|-|TRBV9
CASSVDWTHYGYTF
>TRBJ2-1|-|TRBV5-6
CASTILSGQGVLYNEQFF
>TRBJ1-1|-|TRBV5-1
CASSPSFQRTSITEAFF
>TRBJ2-7|once|TRBV7-2
CASSLRASGQYEQYF
>TRBJ2-1|-|TRBV29-1
CSVDPTSGVYNEQFF
>TRBJ1-1|-|TRBV19
CASSRGGQGNTEAFF
>TRBJ2-5|-|TRBV5-1
CASGRNVGGVQTQYF
>TRBJ2-5|-|TRBV3-1/TRBV3-2
CASSLGGWETQYF
>TRBJ1-2|few|TRBV4-2
CASSQRLSGGNYGYTF
>TRBJ2-7|-|TRBV3-1/TRBV3-2
CASSPGTSGGEQYF
>TRBJ1-1|-|TRBV7-3
CASSQNRDTEAFF
>TRBJ1-1|-|TRBV5-1
CASSFTGAGGAFF
>TRBJ1-1|-|TRBV2
CASSGKGTEAFF
>TRBJ1-1|few|TRBV9
CASSVAAGVNEAFF
>TRBJ2-3|-|TRBV5-1
CASSWTSTDTQYF